This TCR beta chain was documented in a study of shared clonotypes between healthy human individuals. Libraries were prepared by immunoSEQ multiplex PCR; TCRdb keeps only in-frame clonotypes and omits some of them. The sample has roughly 810,000 clones; roughly 96% are singletons. Naive-designated CD8 cells lacked CD45RO, were positively enriched for CCR7, and omitted terminally differentiated effector memory CD45RA+ cells. Only Caucasian adults living in Nashville, Tennessee made up the donor group. Trimming removed 3 bases at V and 9 bases at J, with 12 bases between. The V gene's germline CDR1 is PRHDT and CDR2 FYEKMQ (reference sequence). The CDR3 extends over 13 amino acids.

Sample: naive CD8+ T cells sorted from blood. The TCR was taken from a man aged 30-40 years in good health. V usage is TRBV13 and J usage is TRBJ2-1; D might be TRBD1 or TRBD2, each matching 6 bases. CDR3 protein: CASSFSGGGEQFF. CDR3 DNA: TGTGCCAGCAGCTTTTCCGGGGGCGGTGAGCAGTTCTTC.